Listed below are T cell receptor beta chains from one sample, sequenced in a study of shared clonotypes between healthy human individuals. Generated by immunoSEQ multiplex PCR, the TCRdb table keeps only in-frame clones and is missing some. The sample lists about 2,500,000 clones, 90% to 95% occurring once. Material: naive CD4+ T cells sorted from blood. All receptors come from a man aged 18 to 30 in good health. Both conserved end residues are part of each CDR3. The D gene is left open where the match is weak. Rows may omit the clone size; those that give it use once, few, many or a size class.

abundance	d_gene	v_gene	j_gene	CDR3nt	CDR3aa
.	.	TRBV12-5	TRBJ2-7	TGTGCTAGTGCCCCTCCCCCAACCGCCTACGAGCAGTACTTC	CASAPPPTAYEQYF
.	.	TRBV27	TRBJ2-2	TGTGCCAGCACTATGAACAGACCAATGAACACCGGGGAGCTGTTTTTT	CASTMNRPMNTGELFF
.	TRBD2	TRBV4-2	TRBJ2-3	TGTGCCAGCAGCCAACCGGGACTAGCGGGGGCCCTCACCCCAGATACGCAGTATTTT	CASSQPGLAGALTPDTQYF
once	.	TRBV28	TRBJ1-1	TGTGCCAGCAGCACTTTACAGGGATGGGTTGAAGCTTTCTTT	CASSTLQGWVEAFF
.	TRBD1	TRBV19	TRBJ2-3	TGTGCCACAGCGGACAGGGGGCCCACAGATACGCAGTATTTT	CATADRGPTDTQYF
.	TRBD2	TRBV2	TRBJ2-7	TGTGCCAGCAGGGGAGGGTCCCACGAGCAGTACTTC	CASRGGSHEQYF
few	.	TRBV30	TRBJ1-1	TGTGCCTGGGAAAAAAACACTGAAGCTTTCTTT	CAWEKNTEAFF
.	.	TRBV2	TRBJ1-1	TGTGCCAGCAGTCGGGACGGCAACACTGAAGCTTTCTTT	CASSRDGNTEAFF
.	.	TRBV6-1	TRBJ1-3	TGTGCCAGCAGCCCGGGGGGGTCTGGAAACACCATATATTTT	CASSPGGSGNTIYF
.	TRBD2	TRBV7-8	TRBJ2-7	TGTGCCAGCAGCACGTCGGGACTAGCGGGATCCTACGAGCAGTACTTC	CASSTSGLAGSYEQYF
.	.	TRBV6-6	TRBJ2-2	TGTGCCAGCAGCCCGATAAGCACCGGGGAGCTGTTTTTT	CASSPISTGELFF
.	TRBD1	TRBV4-3	TRBJ1-2	TGCGCCAGCAGCCAAGATATGGGGACAGAAAACTATGGCTACACCTTC	CASSQDMGTENYGYTF
once	TRBD2	TRBV11-1	TRBJ2-3	TGTGCCAGCAGCATGAGGCGCGGGGGGGCACTGGATACGCAGTATTTT	CASSMRRGGALDTQYF
once	.	TRBV30	TRBJ1-2	TGTGCCTGGAGTGTACGACAGTCGACTAACTATGGCTACACCTTC	CAWSVRQSTNYGYTF
.	.	TRBV9	TRBJ1-2	TGTGCCAGCAGCGTACAAACAGGGAACTATGGCTACACCTTC	CASSVQTGNYGYTF
.	.	TRBV19	TRBJ2-3	TGTGCCAGCGGCGATGTTGGCGCTACGCAGTATTTT	CASGDVGATQYF
.	TRBD2	TRBV7-2	TRBJ2-2	TGTGCCAGCAGCCTCCTAGCGGGAGGGATCGGGGAGCTGTTTTTT	CASSLLAGGIGELFF